The clone carrying this T cell receptor (beta chain) was picked up a small number of times. This sample is part of a study of cytomegalovirus exposure and HLA in healthy donors. The PCR contained 60 Vbeta and 13 Jbeta primers. Measured with immunoSEQ multiplex PCR; TCRdb has only the in-frame clones, and not every one. The data contain about 120,000 clones, around 74% of them singletons. This CDR3 has 14 amino acids. The receptor's source is a man aged 60 to 69 in good health and CMV-seropositive. This chain joins TRBV21-1 and TRBJ2-5; the D call in the table, TRBD1, was not verified against the DNA. TRBV21-1 is annotated as a pseudogene. Input material: PBMCs. The CDR3 protein is CASSTYSGQETQYF. CDR3 nucleotides: TGTGCCAGCAGCACATACTCAGGGCAGGAGACCCAGTACTTC.